One TCR beta chain is described in this entry. The clone's antigen remains unknown. Base qualities are missing; no much larger clone stands one base away. The same CDR3 arises from other DNA sequences in this sample as well. Libraries were built with the immunoSEQ multiplex PCR assay. Alongside multiparametric flow cytometry, deep sequencing of rearranged TCR beta loci was used to profile the T cell repertoires. Sourced from immuneACCESS, this table was stored by TCRdb with only in-frame sequences that have V and J called. A share of the clones is absent; for the studies checked, an unresolved V gene accounts for under half, and the remainder has no known explanation. Counted in this sample were tens of thousands of clones; about nine tenths of them appeared once. The biggest ten clones account for 10% to 13% of the sample. These data come from a study of lymphopenia after photon versus proton radiotherapy (dated by TCRdb to 2018 to 2020). Notes on the research overall: In patients with gastrointestinal tumors who developed high-grade lymphopenia, the study compared the immunological effects of photon radiation therapy with those of proton radiation therapy. The goal of the study was to describe how the two radiation modalities differ in their effects on the immune system. The cohort comprised 15 to 20 patients with gastrointestinal tumors who received either photon or proton therapy and then developed lymphopenia. Results and caveats for the whole study, not just this receptor: After the lymphocyte count nadir, repertoires from photon-treated patients showed oligoclonal expansion, particularly of CD8+ Temra cells, and this expansion drove the decline in diversity. Across the cohort, a larger post-nadir drop in TCR diversity was inversely correlated with overall survival time among patients who died. The authors looked at the survival association only in patients who died, and they framed better survival with proton therapy as a possibility rather than a demonstrated result. Proton-treated patients stayed relatively stable during treatment, while photon-treated patients lost naive T cells and TCR diversity and gained effector/memory populations.

Measured from the cysteine to the phenylalanine, the CDR3 is 13 residues long. Only the CDR3 part of the read is kept: 39 bases, read in frame from the first base. CDR1 SEHNR and CDR2 FQNEAQ are derived from the germline V gene (reference sequence). V is shortened by 4 bases, J by 1 base, and the region joining them spans 7 bases. The sample in question was peripheral blood, obtained from a patient treated with proton-based radiotherapy. The TCR sequence derives from an elderly man with esophageal cancer. The sequence is built from TRBV7-9 and TRBJ1-1, with the D gene call left open. The base sequence is TGTGCCAGCAGCTCACAGCAGAACACTGAAGCTTTCTTT. Its amino acids are CASSSQQNTEAFF.